This T cell receptor (beta chain) was documented in a study of graft-versus-host responses after intestinal transplantation. Across the whole study: Every recipient underwent anti-thymocyte globulin induction, then tacrolimus and steroids for three to four years. Findings and caveats of the study: Some patients had graft-donor T cell macrochimerism. In their allografts, the ratios of graft-versus-host to host-versus-graft T cell clones were high. Early post-transplant declines in HvG were associated with peak levels of circulating GvH clones.

A remark on this clone: Antigen: not known.

Repertoires were generated with immunoSEQ multiplex PCR, while TCRdb's copy carries only in-frame clones and drops some. Altogether about 59,000 clones are present, almost 95% being singletons, with the ten largest covering approximately 0.4%. The ends were cut back, 4 bases at V and 2 bases at J, with 10 bases in the middle. This CDR3 is built from 14 residues. Germline V gene sequence: CDR1 SGDLS, CDR2 YYNGEE. The source of this sequence is a human donor who was the organ donor for an intestinal transplant. The source material was unstimulated CD4+ T cells sorted from spleen or lymph node cells, sampled before transplant. The chain couples TRBV9 to TRBJ1-5, with D perhaps TRBD1 (5 bases). CDR3 nucleotide sequence: TGTGCCAGCAGCATAGGAGGGGGCAATCAGCCCCAGCATTTT. It is translated as CASSIGGGNQPQHF. Full variable domain (rest looked up from reference TRBV9 and TRBJ1-5): DSGVTQTPKHLITATGQRVTLRCSPRSGDLSVYWYQQSLDQGLQFLIQYYNGEERAKGNILERFSAQQFPDLHSELNLSSLELGDSALYFCASSIGGGNQPQHFGDGTRLSIL.